This T cell receptor (beta chain) originates from a study of human T cells and chemical hapten exposure. TCRdb processed the RACE reads anew with MiXCR; each CDR3 protein has one entry. The sample contains roughly 150,000 distinct CDR3 sequences, 28% of which appear only once. The CDR3 consists of 13 residues. Germline CDR1 and CDR2: SGHDN and FVKESK. V lost 0 bases and J lost 6, with 7 bases in between. This clonotype was seen only a few times. Time point reported: patch test 3, about 24 weeks after DPC sensitization. Noted treatment: therapeutic diphenylcyclopropenone sensitization with weekly scalp DPC.

The receptor's source is a woman aged 18-29 years with alopecia areata. Some clones in this sample may be carry-over from other donors' samples. The material sequenced was whole blood, taken in connection with sensitization to the hapten diphenylcyclopropenone (DPC). The chain is built from TRBV14 and TRBJ2-3; D unresolved. The CDR3 reads CASSQESWDTQYF. The CDR3, as DNA: TGTGCCAGCAGCCAAGAGTCTTGGGATACGCAGTATTTT.